Shown below are 25 T cell receptor beta chains from a single sample sequenced in a study of regulatory T cells in long-lasting Graves disease. Library construction for TCR beta used iRepertoire HTBI primers and Arm-PCR of CDR3 regions. TCRdb independently ran MiXCR on the multiplex PCR reads; one entry per CDR3 protein. Of approximately 400,000 distinct CDR3 sequences in the sample, about 14% were seen once. Regarding time point: newly diagnosed GD, antithyroid drugs for less than 3 months. From PBMCs, RNA was extracted and then used to make the TCR library. Sequencing used peripheral blood mononuclear cells (PBMCs), obtained at new diagnosis, from a patient treated with antithyroid drugs. All receptors come from a female donor with Graves disease.

This clonotype was found many times. This chain connects TRBV10-3 to TRBJ2-6; a weak D match, TRBD2 (5 bases). CDR1 is ENHRY, CDR2 SYGVKD, per germline. This CDR3 is built from 16 residues. V lost 0 bases and J 2 bases, leaving 8 bases between the germline ends. The DNA of the CDR3 is TGTGCCATCAGTGAGTCGAGAGGGCCTGGGGCCAACGTCCTGACTTTC. This codes for CAISESRGPGANVLTF.

This clonotype was recorded many times. The chain joins TRBV6-1 to TRBJ2-5; tentatively, D is TRBD1 (6 bases). This CDR3 has 15 residues. Trimming cost V 5 bases and J 9 bases, with 22 bases left between them. Germline values: CDR1 MNHNS, CDR2 SASEGT. As DNA, the CDR3 is TGTGCCAGCAGTACCATGGACAGCCCGAAGGTGTCCCAGTACTTC. This sequence encodes CASSTMDSPKVSQYF.

The V gene is TRBV13, the J gene TRBJ1-4; a possible D gene is TRBD1 (5 bases). The CDR3 covers 14 residues. Germline loops: CDR1 PRHDT, CDR2 FYEKMQ (reference sequence). Trimming cost V 5 bases and J 5 bases, with 12 bases left between them. CDR3 sequence reads: CASSLPTENEKLFF. The CDR3 DNA sequence: TGTGCCAGCAGCCTTCCGACAGAAAATGAAAAACTGTTTTTT. Looking up the rest from reference TRBV13 and TRBJ1-4 gives the full variable domain: AAGVIQSPRHLIKEKRETATLKCYPIPRHDTVYWYQQGPGQDPQFLISFYEKMQSDKGSIPDRFSAQQFSDYHSELNMSSLELGDSALYFCASSLPTENEKLFFGSGTQLSVL.

This clonotype was counted at least ten times. This rearrangement joins TRBV20-1 to TRBJ2-1, with TRBD2 matching 9 bases. Germline CDR1 DFQATT, CDR2 SNEGSKA (reference sequence). This CDR3 is 15 amino acids long. V trimming: 2 bases; J trimming: 13 bases; junction bases outside the gene matches: 15. Here the CDR3 DNA reads TGCAGTGCTAGAATCTTGCCTAGCGGGATACTCACACAGTTCTTC. Residues: CSARILPSGILTQFF.

The chain is built from TRBV7-2 and TRBJ2-2; D is possibly TRBD1 (5 bases). V lost 3 bases and J 4 bases, leaving 15 bases between the germline ends. The CDR3 totals 16 residues. Germline CDR1 SGHTA, CDR2 FQGNSA. This chain's CDR3 is CASSLVDVRGTGELFF. The CDR3, as DNA: TGTGCCAGCAGCTTGGTGGATGTTAGGGGCACCGGGGAGCTGTTTTTT.

In this sample, this clonotype turned up many times. The V gene is TRBV27, the J gene TRBJ2-2, with 7 bases aligning to TRBD1. Germline CDR1 MNHEY, CDR2 SMNVEV (reference sequence). The CDR3 totals 16 residues. Unmatched junction bases numbered 5, after V lost 3 bases and J lost 1 base. The CDR3 DNA follows: TGTGCCAGCAGTTTTTGGGCAGGGGGGAACACCGGGGAGCTGTTTTTT. Its translation is CASSFWAGGNTGELFF.

This clonotype was observed a few times. The V and J genes are TRBV11-2 and TRBJ2-7, with 8 nucleotides matching TRBD2. From germline, CDR1 is SGHAT and CDR2 FQNNGV. The trim removed 3 bases at V and 0 bases at J, leaving 10 bases unmatched. This CDR3 is built from 17 residues. The CDR3 DNA follows: TGTGCCAGCAGCTTTACTAGCGGATCGGCAAGCTCCTACGAGCAGTACTTC. It specifies CASSFTSGSASSYEQYF.

This clonotype was observed at least ten times. V gene TRBV5-6 combines with J gene TRBJ1-2, with D maybe TRBD1 (6 bases). Germline assignment: CDR1 SGHDT and CDR2 YYEEEE. The CDR3 consists of 15 residues. The V and J ends lost 0 bases and 1 base respectively, with 10 bases between them. Written as DNA, the CDR3 is TGTGCCAGCAGCTTGGTGAGGGGGGATAACTATGGCTACACCTTC. Protein product: CASSLVRGDNYGYTF.

Many counts were recorded for this clonotype. This chain connects TRBV6-2 or TRBV6-3 to TRBJ1-1; no reliable D call. CDR1 MNHEY and CDR2 SVGEGT come from the germline V gene. The CDR3 is 15 amino acids. The V and J ends lost 5 bases and 0 bases respectively, with 13 bases between them. Here the CDR3 DNA reads TGTGCCAGCAGTGTCAAAGGAGGTGTGAACACTGAAGCTTTCTTT. It codes for CASSVKGGVNTEAFF.

This clonotype was counted at least ten times. The chain combines TRBV19 with TRBJ1-1, with D perhaps matching TRBD1 (6 bases). Trimming removed 6 bases from V and 1 base from J, with 12 bases in between. Germline V CDR1 and CDR2: LNHDA, SQIVND (reference sequence). The CDR3 length is 14 residues. The CDR3 DNA reads as TGTGCCAGTAGGATACAGGGCTGGAACACTGAAGCTTTCTTT. It is translated as CASRIQGWNTEAFF.

In this sample, this clonotype turned up many times. The V and J genes are TRBV30 and TRBJ2-1; the D is unclear. The V end lost 2 bases, the J end lost 6 bases, and 14 bases lay between the germline ends. Germline V CDR1 and CDR2: GTSNPN, SVGIG (reference sequence). The CDR3 length is 14 residues. The CDR3 nucleotides read TGTGCCTGGAGTATTGGGGATATGTTCAATGAGCAGTTCTTC. It specifies CAWSIGDMFNEQFF.

The genes are TRBV29-1 and TRBJ1-2, with a possible D match to TRBD1 (5 bases). The germline V gene has CDR1 SQVTM and CDR2 ANQGSEA. The V and J ends lost 6 bases and 2 bases respectively, with 13 bases between them. The CDR3 covers 13 residues. The DNA of the CDR3 is TGCAGCGTCCCCGAGGGGCGAAACTATGGCTACACCTTC. As protein: CSVPEGRNYGYTF.

This clonotype was seen repeatedly, ten times or more. V is TRBV2 and J is TRBJ2-5; D might be TRBD1 (6 bases). The CDR3 loop spans 15 amino acids. In germline, CDR1 is SNHLY, CDR2 FYNNEI. V was trimmed by 10 bases and J by 2 bases, leaving 20 bases between them. The CDR3 here is CATRRSETGQETQYF. The CDR3 DNA follows: TGTGCCACCCGACGTTCTGAGACAGGACAAGAGACCCAGTACTTC. The full variable domain, with the rest looked up from reference TRBV2 and TRBJ2-5, is EPEVTQTPSHQVTQMGQEVILRCVPISNHLYFYWYRQILGQKVEFLVSFYNNEISEKSEIFDDQFSVERPDGSNFTLKIRSTKLEDSAMYFCATRRSETGQETQYFGPGTRLLVL.

The rearrangement joins TRBV7-9 to TRBJ2-7; 11 bases line up with TRBD2. This CDR3 is built from 15 residues. Trimming took 4 bases from V and 4 from J; bases not matched to a gene: 6. CDR1 SEHNR and CDR2 FQNEAQ come from the germline V gene (reference sequence). CDR3 coding DNA: TGTGCCAGCAGCTCGACTAGCGGGAAGGCTTACGAGCAGTACTTC. It encodes CASSSTSGKAYEQYF.

This clonotype was seen many times. This chain joins TRBV28 and TRBJ2-2; 11 bases align to TRBD2. Germline lookup yields CDR1 MDHEN and CDR2 SYDVKM. The CDR3 is 15 amino acids. Trimming removed 5 bases from V and 6 bases from J; junction bases left unmatched: 5. The CDR3 reads CASSPGLAVAGELFF. In nucleotides, the CDR3 is TGTGCCAGCAGTCCGGGACTAGCGGTAGCCGGGGAGCTGTTTTTT.

This clonotype has ten or more counts. This chain joins TRBV29-1 and TRBJ2-7, with a possible D match to TRBD1 (6 bases). V dropped 7 bases and J dropped 5 bases, with 12 bases sitting between them. Per germline, CDR1 SQVTM and CDR2 ANQGSEA. This CDR3 has 11 residues. CDR3 in DNA: TGCAGCGGCACGTCAGGGGACGAGCAGTACTTC. It translates to CSGTSGDEQYF.

This clonotype showed up many times. This chain joins TRBV12-3 or TRBV12-4 and TRBJ2-5; D remains unclear. This CDR3 comprises 11 residues. The V end lost 5 bases, the J end lost 8 bases, and 9 bases lay between the germline ends. The CDR3 coding sequence is TGTGCCAGCAGTGAATCCGGAACCCAGTACTTC. It is translated as CASSESGTQYF.

This clonotype showed up just a few times. This rearrangement joins TRBV28 to TRBJ2-2; D is tentatively TRBD1 or TRBD2 (6 bases each). The V and J ends lost 4 bases and 4 bases respectively, with 13 bases between them. Germline assignment: CDR1 MDHEN and CDR2 SYDVKM. The CDR3 spans 15 residues. CDR3 loop: CASSSGDGSTGELFF. The DNA for the CDR3 is TGTGCCAGCAGTTCAGGGGACGGGAGCACCGGGGAGCTGTTTTTT.

This clonotype appeared many times. The chain employs TRBV6-1 and TRBJ1-1; D may be TRBD1 (6 bases). Germline CDR1 and CDR2: MNHNS and SASEGT. V lost 5 bases and J 0 bases, leaving 13 bases between the germline ends. The CDR3 sequence is 15 residues long. The CDR3 DNA is TGTGCCAGCAGTCAGGGGACCACATTGAACACTGAAGCTTTCTTT. Its translation is CASSQGTTLNTEAFF.

This clonotype was counted ten times or more. V and J are TRBV4-1 and TRBJ1-2, with D possibly matching TRBD1 (5 bases). The CDR3 loop spans 16 amino acids. The V gene's germline CDR1 is MGHRA and CDR2 YSYEKL. V lost 0 bases and J lost 8, with 19 bases in between. The CDR3 sequence: CASSQDNAGTGGGYTF. The CDR3 DNA follows: TGCGCCAGCAGCCAAGATAATGCAGGGACCGGAGGGGGCTACACCTTC.

This clonotype has ten or more counts. CDR3 residues: CSVGKQGDTQYF. CDR3 sequence (DNA): TGCAGCGTTGGGAAACAGGGAGATACGCAGTATTTT. The gene calls are TRBV29-1 and TRBJ2-3; a weak D match, TRBD1 (6 bases). This CDR3 comprises 12 residues. The germline V and J ends were trimmed by 4 bases and 5 bases, with 10 bases remaining between them. Germline CDR1 is SQVTM and CDR2 is ANQGSEA.

This clonotype occurred many times. J is TRBJ2-6 and V is TRBV12-3 or TRBV12-4; 9 bases are shared with TRBD1. Trimming at V came to 2 bases and at J to 0 bases, leaving 5 bases not matched to a gene. The CDR3 has 18 residues. The CDR3 sequence is CASSLWGQGTSGANVLTF. CDR3 DNA: TGTGCCAGCAGTTTATGGGGACAGGGAACCTCTGGGGCCAACGTCCTGACTTTC.

This clonotype came up many times. The chain links TRBV13 to TRBJ2-3, with D hard to call. CDR1 and CDR2 (germline): PRHDT, FYEKMQ (reference sequence). This CDR3 is built from 12 residues. V gave up 4 bases and J gave up 7 bases, with 9 bases separating them. Written as DNA, the CDR3 is TGTGCCAGCAGCTCTGACAAGAATACGCAGTATTTT. Amino acid sequence: CASSSDKNTQYF.

The table lists this clonotype with many counts. The gene calls are TRBV2 and TRBJ1-6, with TRBD1 matching 9 bases. The CDR3 consists of 17 residues. Looked up from germline, CDR1 is SNHLY and CDR2 is FYNNEI. The ends lost 4 bases at V and 4 bases at J; junction bases unmatched: 8. The CDR3 loop is CASSASRTGEYNSPLHF. The CDR3 DNA is TGTGCCAGCAGTGCTAGCAGGACAGGGGAATATAATTCACCCCTCCACTTT.

This clonotype has a count of ten or more. The gene calls are TRBV20-1 and TRBJ1-1; a possible D gene is TRBD1 (5 bases). Germline CDR1 DFQATT, CDR2 SNEGSKA (reference sequence). The CDR3 is made up of 15 amino acids. V lost 0 bases, J lost 1 base, and 12 bases lay in between. DNA of the CDR3: TGCAGTGCTAGAGATTCGGCAGGGAGGAACACTGAAGCTTTCTTT. Protein: CSARDSAGRNTEAFF.